This TCR beta chain was obtained from a study of blood T cell repertoires in COVID-19. At the level of the study: PBMCs, B-cell-depleted T cells, or T cells provided the cDNA or gDNA that made up the material.

This clone appeared once. Clones were sequenced by immunoSEQ multiplex PCR, and TCRdb holds only the in-frame ones, with some missing. Here the sample spans 250,000 to 350,000 clones, around nine tenths being singletons. The source of this sequence is a woman in her 50s who had been exposed to COVID-19. Specimen: PBMCs or T cells enriched from blood (not recorded which).

CDR3 in DNA: TGTGCCAGCAGCACCCGGACAGGGGGAAACTATGGCTACACCTTC. Its protein is CASSTRTGGNYGYTF. The chain is built from TRBV5-4 and TRBJ1-2, with 10 bases fitting TRBD1. CDR1 is SGHNT, CDR2 YYREEE, per germline (reference sequence). This CDR3 is 15 amino acids long. The ends lost 4 bases at V and 2 bases at J; junction bases unmatched: 5.